This TCR beta chain appears in the sequencing data of a study of shared clonotypes between healthy human individuals. Looking at the study overall: Donors had three CD4 naive, three CD4 memory, two CD8 naive and one CD8 memory plate apiece.

Study outcomes and limitations: Donor clonotype sharing was expected to depend on sequencing depth.

Details on this clone: The antigen is undetermined.

The data were produced by immunoSEQ multiplex PCR, yet TCRdb's version contains in-frame clones alone and is incomplete. This sample carries roughly 660,000 clones, roughly 91% of them seen once, and the ten largest clones take about a third. Looked up from germline, CDR1 is SEHNR and CDR2 is FQNEAQ (reference sequence). The CDR3 spans 15 residues. The V and J ends lost 7 bases and 4 bases, in that order; junction bases with no gene match: 12. This sequence was found in a young man in good health. Some clones in this sample may be carry-over from other donors' samples. The sequenced sample consisted of memory CD8+ T cells from PBMCs. This sample's subset: CD45RO+ cells pooled with CCR7-negative TemRA cells. The chain links TRBV7-9 to TRBJ1-2; 7 nucleotides agree with TRBD1. Here the CDR3 DNA reads TGTGCCAGCACCCTATCACCGACAGGGCTCTATGGCTACACCTTC. It specifies CASTLSPTGLYGYTF.